Listed here are 27 T cell receptor beta chains from one sample, sequenced in a study of glioma-infiltrating T cells (dated by TCRdb to about 2016). TCRdb lists the instrument as Illumina MiSeq. TCR alpha and beta CDR3 regions were amplified with the iRepertoire nested amplicon-rescue multiplex PCR (arm-PCR) platform from RNA. TCRdb passed the public sequencing reads through fastp at Q25 and MiXCR, retaining productive beta sequences. Rows with a matching CDR3 protein are joined into one entry that keeps the most common DNA and genes. The table for this sample lists about 130,000 distinct CDR3 sequences; around 23% of them were counted only once. 27% of the sample is held by the ten biggest clonotypes. Sample: glioma tissue, nonneoplastic brain tissue, or PBMCs (not recorded which). These receptors were collected from a human donor with low-grade glioma or glioblastoma, undergoing nonglioma brain surgery, or in good health (not recorded which).

This chain links TRBV3-1 with TRBJ2-2; 7 nucleotides agree with TRBD1. Germline-derived CDR1 and CDR2 are LGHDT and YNNKEL (reference sequence). V shed 7 bases, J shed 6 bases, and the junction held 11 bases outside the gene matches. This CDR3 is 15 amino acids long. CDR3 sequence: CASNGRGLDSGELFF. CDR3 nucleotide sequence: TGTGCCAGCAACGGTAGGGGGCTGGACTCCGGGGAGCTGTTTTTT. Complete variable domain (other parts from reference TRBV3-1 and TRBJ2-2): DTAVSQTPKYLVTQMGNDKSIKCEQNLGHDTMYWYKQDSKKFLKIMFSYNNKELIINETVPNRFSPKSPDKAHLNLHINSLELGDSAVYFCASNGRGLDSGELFFGEGSRLTVL.

This clonotype was detected many times. The chain combines TRBV7-2 with TRBJ2-5, with D tentatively TRBD2 (6 bases). Germline CDR1 is SGHTA and CDR2 is FQGNSA. Trimming pared 1 base from V and 1 base from J, leaving 10 bases between. This CDR3 contains 15 residues. The CDR3 sequence is CASSLGGAIQETQYF. The CDR3 DNA follows: TGTGCCAGCAGCTTAGGCGGGGCGATCCAAGAGACCCAGTACTTC.

This clonotype was seen repeatedly, ten times or more. This chain uses TRBV15 with TRBJ2-7; the match to TRBD2 covers 7 bases. This CDR3 contains 14 residues. Looked up from germline, CDR1 is LNHNV and CDR2 is YYDKDF (reference sequence). V was pared by 0 bases and J by 1 base, with 0 bases of the junction left unmatched. Here the CDR3 DNA reads TGTGCCACCAGCAGAGAGGGGGGGTCCTACGAGCAGTACGTC. Amino acid sequence: CATSREGGSYEQYV.

The chain is built from TRBV12-3 or TRBV12-4 and TRBJ2-3; a possible D gene is TRBD2 (5 bases). Trimming took 2 bases from V and 4 from J, leaving 10 bases between them. This CDR3 has 14 amino acids. DNA for the CDR3: TGTGCCAGCAGTTTAAGCGGAGGCGCAGATACGCAGTATTTT. Residues: CASSLSGGADTQYF.

In this sample, this clonotype turned up many times. The rearrangement links TRBV15 to TRBJ1-2; 7 bases map to TRBD1. This CDR3 comprises 13 residues. V lost 5 bases to trimming and J lost 4 bases; unmatched junction nucleotides: 4. Germline CDR1 and CDR2: LNHNV and YYDKDF (reference sequence). The CDR3 region is CATSDRVVYGYTF. CDR3 nucleotides: TGTGCCACCAGCGACAGGGTAGTCTATGGCTACACCTTC.

This clonotype was found many times. The chain employs TRBV27 and TRBJ2-2; perhaps TRBD1 as D (6 bases). Germline V gene data show CDR1 as MNHEY and CDR2 as SMNVEV (reference sequence). Trimming took 7 bases from V and 1 from J, leaving 10 bases between them. CDR3 length equals 14 residues. The CDR3 nucleotides are TGTGCCAGCATAGGCAGGGGGAACACCGGGGAGCTGTTTTTT. Its protein product is CASIGRGNTGELFF.

The sample holds a few counts of this clonotype. The J gene is TRBJ2-7, the V gene TRBV15, with 7 nucleotides matching TRBD2. Germline CDR1 and CDR2: LNHNV and YYDKDF (reference sequence). The CDR3 is 15 amino acids. CDR3 in DNA: TGTGCCGCCAGTCATCTAGGGAGGGATTCCTACGAGCAGTACGTC. Protein product: CAASHLGRDSYEQYV.

The chain has TRBV19 and TRBJ1-5, with no clear D. The germline V gene encodes CDR1 LNHDA and CDR2 SQIVND (reference sequence). Trimming took off 4 bases at V and 1 base at J, with 8 bases between the two ends. The CDR3 is 14 residues long. CDR3 in DNA: TGTGCCAGTAGTAGGGCGGAAAGCAATCAGCCCCAGCATTTT. This translates into CASSRAESNQPQHF.

At least ten counts were recorded for this clonotype. The chain combines TRBV27 with TRBJ2-3; D is unclear. CDR1 is MNHEY and CDR2 is SMNVEV in the germline V gene (reference sequence). V lost 8 bases, J lost 6 bases, and 9 bases lay in between. There are 11 residues in the CDR3. DNA for the CDR3: TGTGCCAGCCGCAAGTTTGATACGCAGTATTTT. Its translation: CASRKFDTQYF.

A note on this clonotype: An end of the junction differs from the germline gene, which may be a read error. The chain has TRBV27 and TRBJ2-1, with TRBD1 as a possible D gene (6 bases). Germline CDR1 and CDR2: MNHEY and SMNVEV (reference sequence). The CDR3 spans 14 residues. CDR3 amino acids: CATTMGTPYDEQFF. The CDR3 nucleotides read TGTGCCACCACAATGGGGACACCCTACGATGAGCAGTTCTTC.

The chain uses TRBV6-2 or TRBV6-3 and TRBJ1-2; possible D gene TRBD1, 5 bases. The V gene lost 8 bases and the J gene lost 4 bases, with 14 bases spanning the gap. The CDR3 is 13 residues long. Per germline, CDR1 MNHEY and CDR2 SVGEGT. The CDR3 sequence is CASRVGDGYGYTF. CDR3 coding DNA: TGTGCCAGCCGCGTAGGGGACGGCTATGGCTACACCTTC.

V gene TRBV4-1 combines with J gene TRBJ1-2; D not certain. CDR3 length equals 12 residues. Looked up from germline, CDR1 is MGHRA and CDR2 is YSYEKL. The V end lost 5 bases, the J end lost 8 bases, and 12 bases lay between the germline ends. CDR3 in DNA: TGCGCCAGCAGCGGACTGAAGCAGGGCTACACCTTC. Amino acid sequence: CASSGLKQGYTF.

This clonotype has more than one count but fewer than ten. J is TRBJ2-7 and V is TRBV6-1, with TRBD1 matching over 7 bases. The V and J ends lost 6 bases and 3 bases, in that order; junction bases with no gene match: 8. This CDR3 region has 14 residues. Germline V gives CDR1 MNHNS, CDR2 SASEGT. The CDR3: CASRQTGMNYEQYV. CDR3 DNA: TGTGCCAGCAGGCAGACAGGGATGAACTACGAGCAGTACGTC.

Of note for this clonotype: This may be a read error: a much more frequent sequence differs by one nucleotide. This CDR3 is missing its conserved last phenylalanine or tryptophan, likely due to a read error. The chain couples TRBV7-9 to TRBJ1-1; D remains ambiguous. V dropped 3 bases and J dropped 0 bases, with 5 bases sitting between them. The CDR3 consists of 13 residues. CDR1 and CDR2 (germline): SEHNR, FQNEAQ (reference sequence). The CDR3 spells CASSFGLNTEAFL. As DNA, the CDR3 is TGTGCCAGCAGCTTCGGGTTGAACACTGAAGCTTTCCTT.

In this sample, this clonotype turned up a few times. The chain links TRBV19 to TRBJ1-1; a possible D gene is TRBD1 (6 bases). CDR1 is LNHDA, CDR2 SQIVND, per germline (reference sequence). Trimming removed 0 bases from V and 5 bases from J, with 13 bases in between. CDR3 length: 15 residues. Here the CDR3 reads CASSIDPGARTEAFF. CDR3 bases: TGTGCCAGTAGTATAGATCCGGGGGCGAGGACTGAAGCTTTCTTT.

This clonotype was observed many times. The rearrangement links TRBV6-1 to TRBJ1-5, with D possibly matching TRBD1 (5 bases). V lost 7 bases and J lost 9, with 16 bases in between. Germline loops: CDR1 MNHNS, CDR2 SASEGT. The CDR3 covers 13 residues. CDR3 sequence (DNA): TGTGCCAGCACCCAACCCGGGGCCCGGCCCCAGCATTTT. It is translated as CASTQPGARPQHF.

This clonotype was observed a few times. The gene calls are TRBV7-9 and TRBJ1-1; D is ambiguous. Trimming stripped 4 bases from V and 1 base from J, with 7 bases between. The length of the CDR3 is 13 residues. Germline V gene sequence: CDR1 SEHNR, CDR2 FQNEAQ (reference sequence). CDR3 region: CASSSVTNTEAFF. CDR3 coding DNA: TGTGCCAGCAGCTCGGTCACGAACACTGAAGCTTTCTTT.

The chain is built from TRBV3-1 and TRBJ1-1; TRBD1 aligns across 9 bases. Unmatched junction bases numbered 7, after V lost 4 bases and J lost 4 bases. Germline V gene lookup returns CDR1 LGHDT and CDR2 YNNKEL (reference sequence). The CDR3 is 15 residues long. The CDR3 DNA reads TGTGCCAGCAGCCGGGACAGGGTGGTTAGCACTGAAGCTTTCTTT. Translation gives CASSRDRVVSTEAFF.

V is TRBV4-1 and J is TRBJ2-4; 10 nucleotides line up with TRBD2. CDR1 is MGHRA, CDR2 YSYEKL, per germline. V trimming: 0 bases; J trimming: 5 bases; junction bases outside the gene matches: 10. CDR3 length: 18 residues. The CDR3 region has the DNA TGCGCCAGCAGCCAAGAAGGTTCCCTAGCGGGGGCTCAAAACATTCAGTACTTC. It is translated as CASSQEGSLAGAQNIQYF.

This clonotype was seen repeatedly, ten times or more. V gene TRBV7-9 combines with J gene TRBJ1-1; 7 nucleotides match TRBD1. Trimming removed 5 bases from V and 0 bases from J; junction bases left unmatched: 3. Per germline, CDR1 SEHNR and CDR2 FQNEAQ (reference sequence). The CDR3 consists of 14 residues. The CDR3 DNA is TGTGCCAGCAGCCGGGACAGCTTGAACACTGAAGCTTTCTTT. It is translated as CASSRDSLNTEAFF.

This clonotype was found a few times. This rearrangement joins TRBV28 to TRBJ2-6, with 8 bases identical to TRBD1. V shed 8 bases, J shed 2 bases, and the junction held 8 bases outside the gene matches. Germline values: CDR1 MDHEN, CDR2 SYDVKM. CDR3 length equals 16 residues. The CDR3 bases are TGTGCCAGCTATAGCTCCAGGGGGCCTGGGGCCAACGTCCTGACTTTC. Protein sequence: CASYSSRGPGANVLTF.

This chain links TRBV6-1 with TRBJ1-3; 8 nucleotides match TRBD1. CDR3 length equals 15 residues. CDR1 MNHNS and CDR2 SASEGT come from the germline V gene. J was trimmed by 7 bases and V by 5 bases; bases with no gene match: 10. The CDR3 is CASSSRTYRGNTIYF. CDR3 nucleotides: TGTGCCAGCAGTTCTCGGACTTACAGGGGGAACACCATATATTTT.

V is TRBV20-1 and J is TRBJ2-2; the match to TRBD2 covers 8 bases. The ends lost 3 bases at V and 7 bases at J; junction bases unmatched: 4. The CDR3 is made up of 13 amino acids. The germline gives CDR1 DFQATT, CDR2 SNEGSKA (reference sequence). DNA of the CDR3: TGCAGTGCTAGTACGGGGGGGAACGGGGAGCTGTTTTTT. It translates to CSASTGGNGELFF.

This clonotype was seen repeatedly, ten times or more. The chain uses TRBV20-1 and TRBJ2-7, with TRBD1 matching over 8 bases. Trimming cost V 5 bases and J 5 bases; bases outside gene matches: 11. The germline V gene has CDR1 DFQATT and CDR2 SNEGSKA (reference sequence). The CDR3 loop spans 14 amino acids. CDR3 DNA: TGCAGTGCTTCAGGACAGGGTAAAGCCCACGAGCAGTACGTC. Translating gives CSASGQGKAHEQYV.

This clonotype showed up just a few times. This sequence joins TRBV3-1 and TRBJ1-1; no reliable D call. This CDR3 is built from 16 residues. The germline V and J ends were trimmed by 0 bases and 1 base, with 12 bases remaining between them. The germline gives CDR1 LGHDT, CDR2 YNNKEL (reference sequence). CDR3 nucleotide sequence: TGTGCCAGCAGCCAAGATCCCGTCTACCAGAACACTGAAGCTTTCTTT. The encoded protein is CASSQDPVYQNTEAFF.

In this sample, this clonotype turned up many times. The chain combines TRBV15 with TRBJ2-1; the D is unclear. Trimming left V 5 bases short and J 4 bases short, with 9 bases between. Germline V CDR1 and CDR2: LNHNV, YYDKDF (reference sequence). The CDR3 length is 13 residues. The CDR3 DNA follows: TGTGCCACCAGCTCCCAAGATTACAATGAGCAGTTCTTC. Translating it yields CATSSQDYNEQFF.

This clonotype has more than one count but fewer than ten. V and J are TRBV18 and TRBJ1-2, with 9 positions matching TRBD1. Germline assignment: CDR1 KGHSH and CDR2 LQKENI. Trimming removed 5 bases from V and 2 bases from J; junction bases left unmatched: 9. This CDR3 has 16 amino acids. The CDR3 loop is CASSRDRVVENYGYTF. In DNA form, the CDR3 reads TGTGCCAGCTCAAGGGACAGGGTGGTTGAGAACTATGGCTACACCTTC. The full variable domain, completed using reference TRBV18 and TRBJ1-2, is NAGVMQNPRHLVRRRGQEARLRCSPMKGHSHVYWYRQLPEEGLKFMVYLQKENIIDESGMPKERFSAEFPKEGPSILRIQQVVRGDSAAYFCASSRDRVVENYGYTFGSGTRLTVV.